The next 21 T cell receptor beta chains were all read from a single sample in a study of T cell changes during pregnancy in multiple sclerosis. Repertoires were generated with immunoSEQ multiplex PCR, while TCRdb's copy carries only in-frame clones and drops some. The sample shows about 40,000 clones, 80% to 95% of them seen only once. Sequenced here: CD4+ T cells from peripheral blood mononuclear cells, sampled in the third trimester of pregnancy. The receptors here all came from a female donor with multiple sclerosis, enrolled in a pregnancy study.

This clone was seen a handful of times. The rearrangement joins TRBV19 to TRBJ1-5; a weak D match, TRBD1 (5 bases). The V gene lost 3 bases and the J gene lost 2 bases, with 11 bases spanning the gap. The CDR3 length is 15 residues. Looked up from germline, CDR1 is LNHDA and CDR2 is SQIVND (reference sequence). As DNA, the CDR3 is TGTGCCAGTAGTATTGTGCAGGGTGGCAATCAGCCCCAGCATTTT. It encodes CASSIVQGGNQPQHF.

In its sample, this clone was seen a few times. The chain carries TRBV9 and TRBJ2-2; TRBD2 matches at 8 bases. From germline, CDR1 is SGDLS and CDR2 YYNGEE. The CDR3 contains 14 residues. J gave up 7 bases and V 7 bases, and 9 bases lay outside the gene matches. Written as DNA, the CDR3 is TGTGCCAGCCAACGGGAGGGCCGAATCGGGGAGCTGTTTTTT. This codes for CASQREGRIGELFF.

This chain uses TRBV6-6 with TRBJ2-1, with a weak D call TRBD1 (5 bases). The CDR3 consists of 14 residues. CDR1 and CDR2 from the germline V gene are MNHNY and SVGAGI (reference sequence). V was clipped by 5 bases and J by 6 bases, with 14 bases between them. In nucleotides, the CDR3 is TGTGCCAGCAGTACCCCGGACCAGGGCAATGAGCAGTTCTTC. Encoded protein: CASSTPDQGNEQFF.

This clone was observed a handful of times. The chain uses TRBV7-3 and TRBJ2-7; 8 bases map to TRBD1. V dropped 4 bases and J dropped 6; count of bases not matched to a gene: 5. Germline V gene sequence: CDR1 SGHTA, CDR2 FQGTGA. The CDR3 totals 13 residues. The CDR3 spells CASSSQQGVEQYF. CDR3 DNA sequence: TGTGCCAGCAGCTCCCAACAGGGGGTCGAGCAGTACTTC.

This chain's CDR3 is CASGRGGEAFF. CDR3 nucleotide sequence: TGTGCCAGCGGCAGGGGTGGCGAAGCTTTCTTT. This chain joins TRBV28 and TRBJ1-1; maybe TRBD1 (6 bases). Trimming took off 8 bases at V and 8 bases at J, with 12 bases between the two ends. The V gene's germline CDR1 is MDHEN and CDR2 SYDVKM. CDR3 length equals 11 residues.

The rearrangement uses TRBV5-6 and TRBJ1-3, with D uncertain. Trimming stripped 4 bases from V and 1 base from J, with 9 bases between. The germline V gene has CDR1 SGHDT and CDR2 YYEEEE. The CDR3 runs 14 residues. This CDR3 is CASSRGRSGNTIYF. The CDR3 DNA reads TGTGCCAGCAGCAGAGGTAGGTCTGGAAACACCATATATTTT.

The chain employs TRBV7-2 and TRBJ1-2; D call uncertain. Trimming shortened V by 1 base and J by 3 bases, and 15 bases separated the two germline ends. In germline, CDR1 is SGHTA, CDR2 FQGNSA. This CDR3 is built from 16 residues. This chain's CDR3 is CASSLVLGGLDYGYTF. The CDR3 DNA reads as TGTGCCAGCAGCTTAGTCCTCGGAGGTTTGGACTATGGCTACACCTTC.

The CDR3 DNA sequence: TGTGCCAGCAGTTACCCGGGACTAGCGGGAAACAATGAGCAGTTCTTC. This gives the protein CASSYPGLAGNNEQFF. The chain is built from TRBV6-6 and TRBJ2-1; 13 bases map to TRBD2. Germline values: CDR1 MNHNY, CDR2 SVGAGI (reference sequence). The CDR3 runs to 16 residues. V shed 2 bases, J shed 5 bases, and the junction held 3 bases outside the gene matches.

The count of this clone is one. This chain connects TRBV27 to TRBJ2-3, with D perhaps TRBD2 (6 bases). Trimming stripped 2 bases from V and 5 bases from J, with 11 bases between. The CDR3 runs to 14 residues. Germline V gives CDR1 MNHEY, CDR2 SMNVEV (reference sequence). The CDR3 bases are TGTGCCAGCAGTTTAAACGGGAGAGGAGATACGCAGTATTTT. It yields the protein CASSLNGRGDTQYF.

The chain is built from TRBV5-5 and TRBJ1-2, with 9 nucleotides matching TRBD1. J was trimmed by 2 bases and V by 4 bases; bases with no gene match: 3. Germline-derived CDR1 and CDR2 are SGHKS and YYEKEE (reference sequence). The CDR3 has 14 residues. CDR3 coding DNA: TGTGCCAGCAGCGTGGGACAGGGCAACTATGGCTACACCTTC. Protein: CASSVGQGNYGYTF.

The V and J genes are TRBV5-1 and TRBJ2-7; 12 bases match TRBD2. The CDR3 has 14 residues. J lost 4 bases, V lost 5 bases, and 4 bases had no gene match. Per the germline V gene, CDR1 is SGHRS and CDR2 is YFSETQ. The DNA of the CDR3 is TGCGCCAGCAGGCGACTAGCGGGGGAATACGAGCAGTACTTC. The encoded protein is CASRRLAGEYEQYF.

CDR3 nucleotide sequence: TGTGCCAGCAGTGTAGCAGTAGGGACCCAGTACTTC. Encoded protein: CASSVAVGTQYF. V gene TRBV28 combines with J gene TRBJ2-5; D uncertain. Germline values: CDR1 MDHEN, CDR2 SYDVKM. This CDR3 is 12 amino acids long. Trimming stripped 5 bases from V and 7 bases from J, with 11 bases between.

The chain combines TRBV2 with TRBJ2-7; 8 nucleotides align to TRBD1. The CDR3 is 15 residues long. CDR1 and CDR2 (germline): SNHLY, FYNNEI. V lost 1 base and J lost 5; bases outside the gene matches: 7. CDR3 residues: CASSEGQGALHEQYF. Written as DNA, the CDR3 is TGTGCCAGCAGTGAAGGGCAGGGGGCACTGCACGAGCAGTACTTC.

V and J are TRBV5-6 and TRBJ1-3; 8 bases fit TRBD1. The CDR3 is 14 amino acids. The J segment lost 4 bases and the V segment lost 6 bases, leaving 6 bases of the junction unmatched. Per the germline V gene, CDR1 is SGHDT and CDR2 is YYEEEE. CDR3 sequence: CASTGTGAGNTIYF. Written as DNA, the CDR3 is TGTGCCAGCACCGGGACAGGAGCAGGAAACACCATATATTTT.

This chain connects TRBV6-1 to TRBJ2-7; a possible D gene is TRBD1 (7 bases). The germline V gene encodes CDR1 MNHNS and CDR2 SASEGT. V lost 7 bases to trimming and J lost 0 bases, with 13 bases between them. This CDR3 is built from 14 residues. CDR3 sequence reads: CASKMRDSSYEQYF. For the CDR3, the DNA is TGTGCCAGCAAAATGCGGGACAGCTCCTACGAGCAGTACTTC.

This clone appeared a single time. J is TRBJ2-1 and V is TRBV19, with D perhaps matching TRBD2 (6 bases). V shed 3 bases and J shed 16 bases, with 13 bases lying between them. This CDR3 has 11 residues. Germline CDR1 LNHDA, CDR2 SQIVND (reference sequence). CDR3 protein: CASSIRREFFF. As DNA, the CDR3 is TGTGCCAGTAGTATCAGGCGGGAATTCTTCTTC.

The CDR3 nucleotides are TGTGCCAGCAGCGCGATAGTGGTGTCTTCCTACAATGAGCAGTTCTTC. This encodes CASSAIVVSSYNEQFF. V is TRBV7-8 and J is TRBJ2-1; no firm D call. With 5 bases removed from V and 1 base from J, the gap between germline ends came to 15 bases. This CDR3 contains 16 residues. The V gene's germline CDR1 is SGHVS and CDR2 FQNEAQ.

The J gene is TRBJ2-3, the V gene TRBV10-3, with TRBD1 matching over 10 bases. The CDR3 has 14 residues. In germline, CDR1 is ENHRY, CDR2 SYGVKD. Germline trimming cut 10 bases from V and 10 bases from J; bases unmatched to any gene: 14. The CDR3 is CATRTGGETSPQYF. The CDR3 region has the DNA TGTGCCACCAGGACAGGGGGGGAAACTAGCCCGCAGTATTTT.

The CDR3: CASSLSTGVEQYF. The CDR3, as DNA: TGCGCCAGCAGCTTGTCGACAGGGGTTGAGCAGTACTTC. The chain employs TRBV5-1 and TRBJ2-7; TRBD1 aligns across 8 bases. The J segment lost 7 bases and the V segment lost 1 base, leaving 4 bases of the junction unmatched. Germline loops: CDR1 SGHRS, CDR2 YFSETQ. The CDR3 loop spans 13 amino acids. The whole variable domain, remainder taken from reference TRBV5-1 and TRBJ2-7, is KAGVTQTPRYLIKTRGQQVTLSCSPISGHRSVSWYQQTPGQGLQFLFEYFSETQRNKGNFPGRFSGRQFSNSRSEMNVSTLELGDSALYLCASSLSTGVEQYFGPGTRLTVT.

The rearrangement joins TRBV7-9 to TRBJ1-4; no clear D. The germline V and J ends were trimmed by 2 bases and 12 bases, with 13 bases remaining between them. The CDR3 is 13 amino acids. Germline loops: CDR1 SEHNR, CDR2 FQNEAQ (reference sequence). The CDR3 sequence: CASSLSNNAELFF. The CDR3 DNA reads TGTGCCAGCAGCTTATCTAATAATGCGGAACTGTTTTTT.

This clone was seen only once. The chain uses TRBV7-8 and TRBJ2-2, with 9 positions matching TRBD2. The germline V gene has CDR1 SGHVS and CDR2 FQNEAQ. The CDR3 loop spans 15 amino acids. Trimming cost V 5 bases and J 6 bases; bases outside gene matches: 7. CDR3 loop: CASSPVAGVSGELFF. As DNA, the CDR3 is TGTGCCAGCAGCCCAGTAGCGGGAGTTTCCGGGGAGCTGTTTTTT.